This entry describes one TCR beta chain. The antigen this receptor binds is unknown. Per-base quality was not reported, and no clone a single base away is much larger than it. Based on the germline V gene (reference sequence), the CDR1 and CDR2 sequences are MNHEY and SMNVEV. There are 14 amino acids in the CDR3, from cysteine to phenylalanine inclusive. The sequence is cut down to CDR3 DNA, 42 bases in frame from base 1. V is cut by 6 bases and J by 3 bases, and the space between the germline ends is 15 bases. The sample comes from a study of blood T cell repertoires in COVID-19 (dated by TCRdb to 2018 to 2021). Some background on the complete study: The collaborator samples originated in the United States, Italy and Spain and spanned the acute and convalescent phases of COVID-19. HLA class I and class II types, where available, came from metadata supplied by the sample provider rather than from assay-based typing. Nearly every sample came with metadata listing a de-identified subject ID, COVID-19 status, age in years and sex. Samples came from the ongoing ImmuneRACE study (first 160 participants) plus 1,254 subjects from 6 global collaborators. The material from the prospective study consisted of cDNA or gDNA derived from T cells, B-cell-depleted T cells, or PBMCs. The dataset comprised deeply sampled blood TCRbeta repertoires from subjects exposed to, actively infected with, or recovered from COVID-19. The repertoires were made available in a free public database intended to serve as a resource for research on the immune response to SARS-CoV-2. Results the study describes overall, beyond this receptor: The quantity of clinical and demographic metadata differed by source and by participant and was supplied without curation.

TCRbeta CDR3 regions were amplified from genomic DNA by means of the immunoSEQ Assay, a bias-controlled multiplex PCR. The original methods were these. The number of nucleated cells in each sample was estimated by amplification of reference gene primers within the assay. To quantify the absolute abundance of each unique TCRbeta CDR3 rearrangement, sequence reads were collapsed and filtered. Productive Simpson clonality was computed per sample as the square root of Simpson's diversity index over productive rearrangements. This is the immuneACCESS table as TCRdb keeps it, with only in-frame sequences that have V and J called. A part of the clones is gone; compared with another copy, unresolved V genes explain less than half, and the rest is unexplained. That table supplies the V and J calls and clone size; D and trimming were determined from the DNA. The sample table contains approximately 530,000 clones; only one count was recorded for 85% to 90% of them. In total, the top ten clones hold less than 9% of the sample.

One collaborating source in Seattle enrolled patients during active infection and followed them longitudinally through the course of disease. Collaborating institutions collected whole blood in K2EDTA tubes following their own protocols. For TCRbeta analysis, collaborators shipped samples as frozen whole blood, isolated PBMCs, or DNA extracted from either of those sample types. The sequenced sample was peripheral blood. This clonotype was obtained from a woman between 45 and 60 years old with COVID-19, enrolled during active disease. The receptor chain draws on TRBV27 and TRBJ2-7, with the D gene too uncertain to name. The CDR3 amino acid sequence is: CASSHQNRNYEQYF. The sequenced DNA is TGTGCCAGCAGCCACCAGAACAGAAACTACGAGCAGTACTTC.